This record looks at one TCR beta chain sequence and its context. Its specificity is unknown. Germline CDR1 PRHDT, CDR2 FYEKMQ (reference sequence). This CDR3 has 14 residues. The data belong to a study of CXCR3-negative and CXCR3-positive naive CD8 T cells. General study findings and limits: Naive subsets were similarly diverse, while memory CD8+ repertoires were much less diverse. Upon cryopreservation, CXCR3 expression partially decreased, and most assays used fresh PBMCs. The TRB CDR3s that CXCR3-positive naive cells carried were more hydrophobic than those of CXCR3-negative naive cells.

The libraries of TRB cDNA were prepared using 5' RACE with UMI labels. TCRdb re-called the 5' RACE reads and catalogs CDR3 proteins one per entry, DNA excluded. The sample has some 150,000 distinct CDR3 sequences. This receptor was identified in a human donor in good health. Some clones in this sample may be carry-over from other donors' samples. The J gene is TRBJ1-1, the V gene TRBV13; checking the TCRdb D call of TRBD1 is not possible without DNA. The sequenced sample consisted of naive CXCR3+ CD8+ T cells from blood. Subset described: CD45RO-CCR7+CD27+CD95- naive CD8+ T cells expressing CXCR3 (TNR3+). CDR3: CASSPAPRSTEAFF. Together with reference TRBV13 and TRBJ1-1, the CDR3 gives the full variable domain: AAGVIQSPRHLIKEKRETATLKCYPIPRHDTVYWYQQGPGQDPQFLISFYEKMQSDKGSIPDRFSAQQFSDYHSELNMSSLELGDSALYFCASSPAPRSTEAFFGQGTRLTVV.